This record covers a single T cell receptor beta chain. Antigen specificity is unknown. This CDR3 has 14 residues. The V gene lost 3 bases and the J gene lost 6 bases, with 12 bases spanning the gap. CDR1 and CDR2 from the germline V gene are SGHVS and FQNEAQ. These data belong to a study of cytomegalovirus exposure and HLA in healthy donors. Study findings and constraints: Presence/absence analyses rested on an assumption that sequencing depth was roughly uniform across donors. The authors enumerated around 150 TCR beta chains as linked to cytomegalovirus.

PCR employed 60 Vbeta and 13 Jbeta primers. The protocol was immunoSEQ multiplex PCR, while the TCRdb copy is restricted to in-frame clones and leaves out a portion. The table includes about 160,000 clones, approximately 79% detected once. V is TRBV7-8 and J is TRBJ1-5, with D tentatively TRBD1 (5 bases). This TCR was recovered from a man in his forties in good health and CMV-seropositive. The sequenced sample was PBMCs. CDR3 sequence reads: CASSFRRGGQPQHF. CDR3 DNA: TGTGCCAGCAGCTTCCGACGGGGGGGTCAGCCCCAGCATTTT.